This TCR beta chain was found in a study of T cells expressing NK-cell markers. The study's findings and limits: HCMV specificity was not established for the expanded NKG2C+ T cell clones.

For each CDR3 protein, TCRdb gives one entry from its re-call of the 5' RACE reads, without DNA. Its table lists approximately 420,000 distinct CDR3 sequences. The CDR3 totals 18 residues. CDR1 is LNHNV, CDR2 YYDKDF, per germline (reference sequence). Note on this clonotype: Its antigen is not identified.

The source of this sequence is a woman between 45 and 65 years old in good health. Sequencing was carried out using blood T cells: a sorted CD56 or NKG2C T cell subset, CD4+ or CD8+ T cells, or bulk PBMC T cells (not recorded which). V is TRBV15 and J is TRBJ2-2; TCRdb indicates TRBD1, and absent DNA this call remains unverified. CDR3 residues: CATSSNKPGPHFTGELFF. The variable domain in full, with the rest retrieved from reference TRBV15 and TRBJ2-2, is DAMVIQNPRYQVTQFGKPVTLSCSQTLNHNVMYWYQQKSSQAPKLLFHYYDKDFNNEADTPDNFQSRRPNTSFCFLDIRSPGLGDTAMYLCATSSNKPGPHFTGELFFGEGSRLTVL.